Shown below are 10 T cell receptor beta chains from a single sample sequenced in a study of control samples from healthy donors and cancer patients. Sequenced by immunoSEQ multiplex PCR; TCRdb stores in-frame clones only, minus some. Of about 170,000 clones in the sample, 85% to 95% were seen once. Sequences were obtained from blood. These receptors all come from a woman aged 60 to 75 in good health.

The V gene is TRBV19, the J gene TRBJ1-6; D may be TRBD1 (5 bases). Germline V gives CDR1 LNHDA, CDR2 SQIVND (reference sequence). This CDR3 spans 15 amino acids. The V end lost 1 base, the J end lost 7 bases, and 11 bases lay between the germline ends. The CDR3 region is CASSIVPGSNSPLHF. CDR3 in DNA: TGTGCCAGTAGTATAGTCCCAGGGTCAAATTCACCCCTCCACTTT. The complete variable domain, with remaining parts taken from reference TRBV19 and TRBJ1-6, reads DGGITQSPKYLFRKEGQNVTLSCEQNLNHDAMYWYRQDPGQGLRLIYYSQIVNDFQKGDIAEGYSVSREKKESFPLTVTSAQKNPTAFYLCASSIVPGSNSPLHFGNGTRLTVT.

The CDR3 DNA reads TGTGCCAGCAGTTCCCGGACGCCCTATGGCTACACCTTC. Amino acid sequence: CASSSRTPYGYTF. This rearrangement joins TRBV12-3 or TRBV12-4 to TRBJ1-2; D is undetermined. The ends were cut back, 4 bases at V and 4 bases at J, with 10 bases in the middle. The CDR3 contains 13 residues.

CDR3 DNA sequence: TGTGCCAGCAGTGAAGCGCATAGCTCCTATAATTCACCCCTCCACTTT. It yields the protein CASSEAHSSYNSPLHF. The V and J genes are TRBV6-1 and TRBJ1-6; D remains unclear. Germline V gives CDR1 MNHNS, CDR2 SASEGT. Trimming left V 0 bases short and J 0 bases short, with 6 bases between. The CDR3 contains 16 residues.

Note on this clone: The junction does not match germline at one end; this may be a read error. The gene calls are TRBV20-1 and TRBJ1-3; tentatively, D is TRBD1 (5 bases). Germline V gene lookup returns CDR1 DFQATT and CDR2 SNEGSKA (reference sequence). The CDR3 sequence is 10 residues long. The CDR3 bases are TGTGGGACGGCTGGAAACACCATATATTTT. Translation gives CGTAGNTIYF.

The chain recombines TRBV19 with TRBJ1-1, with a tentative D call TRBD1 (5 bases). CDR1 LNHDA and CDR2 SQIVND come from the germline V gene (reference sequence). The CDR3 length is 12 residues. V was cut by 8 bases and J by 4 bases, with 11 bases left in between. CDR3 loop: CASLGQGTEAFF. The CDR3 nucleotides are TGTGCCAGTCTAGGGCAGGGCACTGAAGCTTTCTTT. Filled out from reference TRBV19 and TRBJ1-1, the complete variable domain reads DGGITQSPKYLFRKEGQNVTLSCEQNLNHDAMYWYRQDPGQGLRLIYYSQIVNDFQKGDIAEGYSVSREKKESFPLTVTSAQKNPTAFYLCASLGQGTEAFFGQGTRLTVV.

V usage is TRBV7-9 and J usage is TRBJ1-5; a possible D gene is TRBD1 (5 bases). V dropped 3 bases and J dropped 3 bases, with 15 bases sitting between them. This CDR3 region has 16 residues. Per germline, CDR1 SEHNR and CDR2 FQNEAQ (reference sequence). CDR3 amino acids: CASSFATEANNQPQHF. CDR3 nucleotides: TGTGCCAGCAGCTTCGCGACAGAGGCAAACAATCAGCCCCAGCATTTT. The entire variable domain, with the rest obtained from reference TRBV7-9 and TRBJ1-5, is as follows: DTGVSQNPRHKITKRGQNVTFRCDPISEHNRLYWYRQTLGQGPEFLTYFQNEAQLEKSRLLSDRFSAERPKGSFSTLEIQRTEQGDSAMYLCASSFATEANNQPQHFGDGTRLSIL.

This chain uses TRBV12-3 or TRBV12-4 with TRBJ1-2; a possible D gene is TRBD1 (6 bases). The length of the CDR3 is 13 residues. V was cut by 6 bases and J by 5 bases, with 13 bases left in between. Here the CDR3 DNA reads TGTGCCAGCAGCTCTCCGGACAGTTATGGCTACACCTTC. Translation: CASSSPDSYGYTF.

For the CDR3, the DNA is TGCGCCAGCAGCCAAGACGGCGACAACCATCAGCCCCAGCATTTT. It codes for CASSQDGDNHQPQHF. This sequence joins TRBV4-1 and TRBJ1-5; D remains ambiguous. The germline V gene has CDR1 MGHRA and CDR2 YSYEKL. The CDR3 loop spans 15 amino acids. V was pared by 0 bases and J by 5 bases, with 11 bases between.

This clone was seen a few times. The chain joins TRBV30 to TRBJ2-5, with D unclear. CDR1 GTSNPN and CDR2 SVGIG come from the germline V gene (reference sequence). The CDR3 runs to 14 residues. V dropped 0 bases and J dropped 2 bases, with 10 bases sitting between them. The CDR3 sequence: CAWSVQWNQETQYF. CDR3 sequence (DNA): TGTGCCTGGAGTGTACAGTGGAATCAAGAGACCCAGTACTTC.

This clone has only one observation. V and J are TRBV6-6 and TRBJ1-2; 8 bases are shared with TRBD1. CDR1 and CDR2 (germline): MNHNY, SVGAGI (reference sequence). The CDR3 length is 15 residues. The junction had 8 bases not matched to a gene; V was cut back by 5 bases and J by 3 bases. The CDR3 region has the DNA TGTGCCAGCAGTACCCCCCCGGGACAGGACTATGGCTACACCTTC. It specifies CASSTPPGQDYGYTF.